The rows below give T cell receptor beta chains drawn from one sample of a study of blood T cell repertoires in COVID-19. Measured with immunoSEQ multiplex PCR; TCRdb has only the in-frame clones, and not every one. The data hold some 53,000 clones, with about 90% observed a single time. Sequenced material: peripheral blood. These receptors were taken from a human donor in a cohort sampled during active COVID-19. CDR3s include the opening cysteine and the closing phenylalanine or tryptophan. The D gene is left open where the match is weak. The listing skips clone size in some rows; elsewhere it reads once, few, many or a size class.

CDR3 protein: CASSSHRDRGPIIQYF
CDR3 DNA: TGTGCCAGCAGCTCACATAGGGACAGGGGCCCCATAATCCAGTATTTT
CDR3 length: 16
V gene: TRBV11-2
clone size: .
D gene: TRBD1
J gene: TRBJ2-3

CDR3 protein: CASSLGSGQETQYF
CDR3 DNA: TGTGCCAGCAGCTTAGGTAGCGGCCAAGAGACCCAGTACTTC
CDR3 length: 14
V gene: TRBV5-4
clone size: .
D gene: .
J gene: TRBJ2-5

CDR3 protein: CASRPGHLNQPQHF
CDR3 DNA: TGTGCCAGCAGGCCGGGACATCTTAATCAGCCCCAGCATTTT
CDR3 length: 14
V gene: TRBV6-5
clone size: once
D gene: .
J gene: TRBJ1-5

CDR3 protein: CASSSRQGPYNEQFF
CDR3 DNA: TGTGCCAGCAGTTCCAGACAGGGCCCCTACAATGAGCAGTTCTTC
CDR3 length: 15
V gene: TRBV2
clone size: .
D gene: TRBD1
J gene: TRBJ2-1

CDR3 protein: CASSAPGTSGSYEQYF
CDR3 DNA: TGTGCCAGCAGTGCTCCTGGGACTAGCGGCTCCTACGAGCAGTACTTC
CDR3 length: 16
V gene: TRBV6-6
clone size: .
D gene: TRBD2
J gene: TRBJ2-7

CDR3 protein: CASSLVPGGWYEQYF
CDR3 DNA: TGTGCCAGCAGCTTAGTCCCGGGAGGCTGGTACGAGCAGTACTTC
CDR3 length: 15
V gene: TRBV11-2
clone size: .
D gene: TRBD2
J gene: TRBJ2-7

CDR3 protein: CASSKGITSGFENEQFF
CDR3 DNA: TGTGCCAGCAGCAAGGGGATCACTAGCGGGTTTGAGAATGAGCAGTTCTTC
CDR3 length: 17
V gene: TRBV21-1
clone size: .
D gene: .
J gene: TRBJ2-1

CDR3 protein: CASRSTGGLKNIQYF
CDR3 DNA: TGTGCCAGCAGATCGACAGGGGGTCTCAAAAACATTCAGTACTTC
CDR3 length: 15
V gene: TRBV5-6
clone size: .
D gene: TRBD1
J gene: TRBJ2-4

CDR3 protein: CASSQQGTIAHNEQFF
CDR3 DNA: TGTGCCAGCAGTCAACAGGGGACCATCGCCCACAATGAGCAGTTCTTC
CDR3 length: 16
V gene: TRBV28
clone size: .
D gene: TRBD1
J gene: TRBJ2-1

CDR3 protein: CASSLRTGETQYF
CDR3 DNA: TGTGCCAGCAGCTTAAGGACTGGAGAGACCCAGTACTTC
CDR3 length: 13
V gene: TRBV5-6
clone size: .
D gene: .
J gene: TRBJ2-5

CDR3 protein: CATSRELAGFGNEQFF
CDR3 DNA: TGTGCCACCAGCAGAGAACTAGCGGGCTTCGGCAATGAGCAGTTCTTC
CDR3 length: 16
V gene: TRBV15
clone size: .
D gene: TRBD2
J gene: TRBJ2-1

CDR3 protein: CASSSLPGGGYNEQFF
CDR3 DNA: TGTGCCAGCAGCTCCCTCCCGGGGGGAGGTTACAATGAGCAGTTCTTC
CDR3 length: 16
V gene: TRBV7-9
clone size: .
D gene: TRBD2
J gene: TRBJ2-1

CDR3 protein: CASSVLAGVGPNEQFF
CDR3 DNA: TGTGCCAGCAGCGTCTTAGCGGGAGTCGGGCCCAATGAGCAGTTCTTC
CDR3 length: 16
V gene: TRBV14
clone size: .
D gene: TRBD2
J gene: TRBJ2-1

CDR3 protein: CASSAGTSGSGRWEQYF
CDR3 DNA: TGTGCCAGCAGCGCTGGGACTAGCGGGAGCGGGAGGTGGGAGCAGTACTTC
CDR3 length: 17
V gene: TRBV9
clone size: .
D gene: TRBD2
J gene: TRBJ2-7

CDR3 protein: CASSPGISNQPQHF
CDR3 DNA: TGTGCCAGCAGTCCAGGGATTAGCAATCAGCCCCAGCATTTT
CDR3 length: 14
V gene: TRBV27
clone size: .
D gene: .
J gene: TRBJ1-5

CDR3 protein: CASSYRPAGELFF
CDR3 DNA: TGTGCCAGCAGTTACCGTCCTGCCGGGGAGCTGTTTTTT
CDR3 length: 13
V gene: TRBV6-5
clone size: .
D gene: .
J gene: TRBJ2-2

CDR3 protein: CASSLVGATNEKLFF
CDR3 DNA: TGCGCCAGCAGCTTGGTCGGTGCAACTAATGAAAAACTGTTTTTT
CDR3 length: 15
V gene: TRBV5-1
clone size: .
D gene: .
J gene: TRBJ1-4

CDR3 protein: CASRVDRGSYNEQFF
CDR3 DNA: TGTGCCAGCAGGGTCGACAGGGGCTCCTACAATGAGCAGTTCTTC
CDR3 length: 15
V gene: TRBV2
clone size: .
D gene: TRBD1
J gene: TRBJ2-1

CDR3 protein: CASSYFGVGNTEAFF
CDR3 DNA: TGTGCCAGCAGTTACTTTGGAGTCGGGAACACTGAAGCTTTCTTT
CDR3 length: 15
V gene: TRBV6-5
clone size: .
D gene: .
J gene: TRBJ1-1

CDR3 protein: CASHHGGTYEQYF
CDR3 DNA: TGTGCCAGCCATCACGGGGGAACCTACGAGCAGTACTTC
CDR3 length: 13
V gene: TRBV6-5
clone size: .
D gene: .
J gene: TRBJ2-7

CDR3 protein: CASSPTGGSLSGANVLTF
CDR3 DNA: TGTGCCAGCAGCCCTACCGGAGGGAGTCTATCTGGGGCCAACGTCCTGACTTTC
CDR3 length: 18
V gene: TRBV11-2
clone size: .
D gene: .
J gene: TRBJ2-6

CDR3 protein: CASSHSAGLAGELFF
CDR3 DNA: TGTGCCAGCAGCCATTCCGCCGGGTTGGCCGGGGAGCTGTTTTTT
CDR3 length: 15
V gene: TRBV11-2
clone size: .
D gene: .
J gene: TRBJ2-2

CDR3 protein: CASSLLGVFGNEQFF
CDR3 DNA: TGCGCCAGCAGCTTGCTAGGGGTCTTCGGCAATGAGCAGTTCTTC
CDR3 length: 15
V gene: TRBV5-1
clone size: .
D gene: .
J gene: TRBJ2-1

CDR3 protein: CASRGAAGTEAFF
CDR3 DNA: TGTGCCAGCAGAGGGGCGGCAGGGACTGAAGCTTTCTTT
CDR3 length: 13
V gene: TRBV11-3
clone size: .
D gene: .
J gene: TRBJ1-1

CDR3 protein: CASSRGLAGTDTQYF
CDR3 DNA: TGTGCCAGCAGTAGAGGACTAGCGGGGACAGATACGCAGTATTTT
CDR3 length: 15
V gene: TRBV6-5
clone size: .
D gene: TRBD2
J gene: TRBJ2-3

CDR3 protein: CASSVAGASGANVLTF
CDR3 DNA: TGTGCCAGCAGTGTTGCGGGAGCGAGCGGGGCCAACGTCCTGACTTTC
CDR3 length: 16
V gene: TRBV6-1
clone size: .
D gene: TRBD2
J gene: TRBJ2-6

CDR3 protein: CASSETRANTEAFF
CDR3 DNA: TGCGCCAGCAGTGAGACCAGGGCTAACACTGAAGCTTTCTTT
CDR3 length: 14
V gene: TRBV10-1
clone size: .
D gene: .
J gene: TRBJ1-1

CDR3 protein: CASSQGPAPAEAPYEQYF
CDR3 DNA: TGCGCCAGCAGCCAAGGCCCCGCTCCCGCGGAGGCCCCCTACGAGCAGTACTTC
CDR3 length: 18
V gene: TRBV4-1
clone size: few
D gene: .
J gene: TRBJ2-7

CDR3 protein: CASSHTGGVQIPYEQYF
CDR3 DNA: TGCGCCAGCAGCCACACGGGAGGGGTGCAAATCCCCTACGAGCAGTACTTC
CDR3 length: 17
V gene: TRBV4-1
clone size: .
D gene: TRBD2
J gene: TRBJ2-7

CDR3 protein: CAISDSGHEQFF
CDR3 DNA: TGTGCCATCAGTGACTCAGGCCATGAGCAGTTCTTC
CDR3 length: 12
V gene: TRBV10-3
clone size: .
D gene: .
J gene: TRBJ2-1

CDR3 protein: CASNPMTRGLEQYF
CDR3 DNA: TGTGCCAGCAATCCGATGACACGGGGTCTGGAGCAGTACTTC
CDR3 length: 14
V gene: TRBV2
clone size: .
D gene: .
J gene: TRBJ2-7

CDR3 protein: CAISVADSYEQYF
CDR3 DNA: TGTGCCATCAGTGTAGCGGATTCCTACGAGCAGTACTTC
CDR3 length: 13
V gene: TRBV10-3
clone size: .
D gene: .
J gene: TRBJ2-7

CDR3 protein: CAWSVHGGRGGYTF
CDR3 DNA: TGTGCCTGGAGTGTACATGGGGGCCGCGGTGGCTACACCTTC
CDR3 length: 14
V gene: TRBV30
clone size: .
D gene: .
J gene: TRBJ1-2

CDR3 protein: CASSQTRQNYGYTF
CDR3 DNA: TGTGCCAGCAGCCAAACCCGACAGAACTATGGCTACACCTTC
CDR3 length: 14
V gene: TRBV3-1/TRBV3-2
clone size: .
D gene: .
J gene: TRBJ1-2

CDR3 protein: CASSPTERETQYF
CDR3 DNA: TGTGCCAGCAGCCCAACCGAGCGGGAGACCCAGTACTTC
CDR3 length: 13
V gene: TRBV5-8
clone size: .
D gene: .
J gene: TRBJ2-5

CDR3 protein: CASSPLSGFSTGYGYTF
CDR3 DNA: TGTGCCAGCAGTCCCCTCAGTGGGTTTTCAACCGGGTATGGCTACACCTTC
CDR3 length: 17
V gene: TRBV27
clone size: .
D gene: .
J gene: TRBJ1-2

CDR3 protein: CASSLGDRVPVGYEQYF
CDR3 DNA: TGCGCCAGCAGCTTAGGGGACAGGGTGCCCGTCGGCTACGAGCAGTACTTC
CDR3 length: 17
V gene: TRBV5-1
clone size: .
D gene: TRBD1
J gene: TRBJ2-7

CDR3 protein: CASSGTGISDYGYTF
CDR3 DNA: TGTGCCAGTAGTGGGACAGGGATCTCCGACTATGGCTACACCTTC
CDR3 length: 15
V gene: TRBV19
clone size: .
D gene: TRBD1
J gene: TRBJ1-2

CDR3 protein: CASSIETGWDEQYF
CDR3 DNA: TGTGCCAGTAGTATCGAGACAGGGTGGGACGAGCAGTACTTC
CDR3 length: 14
V gene: TRBV19
clone size: .
D gene: TRBD1
J gene: TRBJ2-7

CDR3 protein: CATSRGTGGIYEQYF
CDR3 DNA: TGTGCCACCAGCAGAGGGACAGGGGGCATCTACGAGCAGTACTTC
CDR3 length: 15
V gene: TRBV15
clone size: .
D gene: TRBD1
J gene: TRBJ2-7

CDR3 protein: CASSLVLAGVETQYF
CDR3 DNA: TGTGCCAGCAGCTTGGTGCTAGCGGGAGTCGAGACCCAGTACTTC
CDR3 length: 15
V gene: TRBV5-6
clone size: .
D gene: TRBD2
J gene: TRBJ2-5

CDR3 protein: CASRSGQSVNTGELFF
CDR3 DNA: TGCGCCAGCAGATCCGGACAGTCAGTAAACACCGGGGAGCTGTTTTTT
CDR3 length: 16
V gene: TRBV5-1
clone size: .
D gene: .
J gene: TRBJ2-2

CDR3 protein: CASIISRASNTEAFF
CDR3 DNA: TGTGCCAGTATCATAAGCAGGGCATCGAACACTGAAGCTTTCTTT
CDR3 length: 15
V gene: TRBV19
clone size: .
D gene: .
J gene: TRBJ1-1

CDR3 protein: CASSRMGLLSSYEQYF
CDR3 DNA: TGTGCCAGCAGTCGGATGGGACTTCTTAGCTCCTACGAGCAGTACTTC
CDR3 length: 16
V gene: TRBV28
clone size: .
D gene: .
J gene: TRBJ2-7

CDR3 protein: CASNHGARAGYTF
CDR3 DNA: TGTGCCAGTAACCATGGGGCCAGGGCCGGCTACACCTTC
CDR3 length: 13
V gene: TRBV19
clone size: .
D gene: .
J gene: TRBJ1-2

CDR3 protein: CSGDRGRYNEQFF
CDR3 DNA: TGCAGCGGAGACAGGGGAAGGTACAATGAGCAGTTCTTC
CDR3 length: 13
V gene: TRBV29-1
clone size: .
D gene: TRBD1
J gene: TRBJ2-1

CDR3 protein: CASSPAGTTGNTIYF
CDR3 DNA: TGTGCCAGCAGCCCAGCCGGGACAACTGGAAACACCATATATTTT
CDR3 length: 15
V gene: TRBV9
clone size: .
D gene: .
J gene: TRBJ1-3

CDR3 protein: CASSITSGSLETQYF
CDR3 DNA: TGTGCCAGTAGTATCACTAGCGGGAGTTTGGAGACCCAGTACTTC
CDR3 length: 15
V gene: TRBV19
clone size: .
D gene: TRBD2
J gene: TRBJ2-5

CDR3 protein: CASSLDRGYEQYF
CDR3 DNA: TGTGCCAGCAGTTTGGACAGGGGGTACGAGCAGTACTTC
CDR3 length: 13
V gene: TRBV27
clone size: .
D gene: TRBD1
J gene: TRBJ2-7

CDR3 protein: CASRGGDRGRLGEQYF
CDR3 DNA: TGCGCCAGCAGGGGGGGGGACAGGGGGCGCCTGGGCGAGCAGTACTTC
CDR3 length: 16
V gene: TRBV23-1
clone size: .
D gene: TRBD1
J gene: TRBJ2-7

CDR3 protein: CASSRNSGTYNEQFF
CDR3 DNA: TGTGCCAGCAGCCGTAATAGCGGTACCTACAATGAGCAGTTCTTC
CDR3 length: 15
V gene: TRBV11-2
clone size: .
D gene: .
J gene: TRBJ2-1

CDR3 protein: CASSISSGRANEQYF
CDR3 DNA: TGTGCCAGTAGTATATCTAGCGGGAGGGCCAATGAGCAGTACTTC
CDR3 length: 15
V gene: TRBV19
clone size: once
D gene: TRBD2
J gene: TRBJ2-7